This TCR beta chain was captured by sequencing in a study of vaccination and CD4 T cells after COVID-19. About the research overall: At day 14 and again at days 161 to 241 post-vaccination, three convalescent patients were sampled.

Time point described: late sampling 161 to 241 days after vaccination in three convalescent patients. V lost 1 base and J lost 3, with 21 bases in between. Germline values: CDR1 SEHNR, CDR2 FQNEAQ (reference sequence). The CDR3 is 18 residues long. A few counts support this clonotype. Its antigen is still unknown. Study outcomes and limitations: Clonotypes reactive to SARS-CoV-2 had a median that went up from 21 to 38, but not significantly.

Each CDR3 protein is one row after TCRdb ran MiXCR on the PCR reads. The sample consists of 26,000 or so distinct CDR3 sequences, around 49% of them appearing once. The chain couples TRBV7-9 to TRBJ1-2; tentatively, D is TRBD1 (6 bases). The sequence was obtained from a human donor who had recovered from COVID-19. This specimen consisted of CD4+ T cells from blood, obtained about 7 months after SARS-CoV-2 vaccination. The CDR3 spells CASSLEQAGEWRDYGYTF. The DNA for the CDR3 is TGTGCCAGCAGCTTAGAACAGGCAGGGGAGTGGAGAGACTATGGCTACACCTTC.